This T cell receptor beta chain is from a study of T cell responses to AZD1222 COVID-19 vaccine. Germline CDR1 is MRHNA and CDR2 is SNTAGT. The V and J ends lost 3 bases and 8 bases respectively, with 7 bases between them. The CDR3 extends over 11 amino acids. This clone has only a few counts. As yet, its antigen is unknown. Sequencing used immunoSEQ multiplex PCR; TCRdb keeps in-frame clones, though not all of them. The sample carries roughly 150,000 clones, just over 90% recorded once. General observations from the study: Possibly, clonal diversity was underestimated; donors were largely white British and included more females.

The source material was peripheral blood, sampled on day 0 of AZD1222 vaccination. This clonotype was sampled from an adult in good health. The chain combines TRBV6-4 with TRBJ1-1; D is unclear. The CDR3 loop is CASSDGWEAFF. CDR3 nucleotides: TGTGCCAGCAGTGATGGGTGGGAAGCTTTCTTT.